This T cell receptor beta chain was captured by sequencing in a study of cytomegalovirus exposure and HLA in healthy donors (dated by TCRdb to the late 2010s). Broadly, across the study: According to an earlier analysis of 587 of the donors, some 170 million T cells yielded roughly 110 million unique TCR beta sequences and roughly 280 Gb of sequence data. Rather than using new phenotypic data, the later analysis identified candidate immune exposures from TCR beta sequences and from how often those sequences occurred across donors. An earlier analysis of 587 of the donors applied high-throughput TCR beta sequencing to assess whether each TCR beta V gene segment acted as functional or pseudogenic. Donor age, sex, ethnicity and CMV serostatus were compiled together with the repertoire data. The study aimed to test whether signatures of past pathogen exposure could be identified by cataloging public T cell receptors. Genome-wide SNP genotypes for about 60% of the roughly 700 donors were used in a later genetic analysis, which treated that subset as a discovery cohort. Roughly 5 DR-DQ haplotypes were treated as single units for association and clustering because of strong linkage in the cohort. The number of donors typed differed by locus, with 629-630 for A, B, C, DRB1 and DQB1, around 500 for DQA1, nearly 610 for DPA1, and approximately 470 for DPB1. Around 300 gigabases of sequencing data and some 85 million unique TCR sequences were included in an early release covering 550 to 650 HLA-typed donors. Across some 400 genotyped donors of the cohort, an average of approximately 220,000 unique TCR beta nucleotide sequences per donor were sequenced, and roughly 20% of those sequences were non-productive. A later analysis re-analyzed previously published TCR beta repertoires from roughly 630 donors and added high-resolution HLA genotyping to study TCR occurrence patterns. A separate validation cohort of over a hundred different subjects was used in addition to the approximately 610-subject first cohort. The T cell repertoires of 666 subjects were profiled by immunosequencing and related to cytomegalovirus serostatus. HLA typing covered class I and class II loci at four-digit resolution. To predict cytomegalovirus infection status, the study brought together high-throughput TCR immunosequencing, statistical association of individual TCRs with disease status, and machine learning. All discovery cohort repertoires had been generated using a single sequencing platform. The genetic ancestry cluster associated with self-reported Caucasian donors included 70% to 85% of the roughly 400 genotyped donors.

With respect to this clone: Its target antigen remains unknown. Per-base qualities were not stored, and no clone one base away is much larger.

The method behind the library was the immunoSEQ multiplex PCR assay. A mixture of 60 forward primers for TCR Vbeta segments and 13 reverse primers for TCR Jbeta segments was used in the multiplex PCR. Amplification of the CDR3 region of rearranged TCR beta genes was performed with a multiplex PCR assay on genomic DNA. On the Illumina HiSeq System, the amplified TCR beta libraries were sequenced as 87-base-pair reads. Per the source publication's procedure: A later analysis counted tens of millions of unique TCR beta chains across the 666 repertoires, and roughly 9.9 million of these chains were shared by at least two donors. To remove PCR and sequencing errors, raw reads were error-corrected and collapsed into unique sequences using a nearest-neighbor algorithm that merged closely related sequences. Alignment of CDR3 sequences to IMGT reference sequences was used to assign V, D and J gene segments. For a sequence to be retained, a match of at least six nucleotides was required to both a V gene segment and a J gene segment. Rearrangements were called productive when the CDR3 lacked stop codons and stayed in frame with V and J; all others were non-productive. CDR3 was defined by IMGT convention, running from the second conserved V-encoded cysteine to the conserved J-encoded phenylalanine. The earlier analysis of 550 to 650 of the donors excluded any sequence lacking an unambiguous match to a single V gene segment. An earlier analysis of roughly 590 of the donors called V segments functional above 56.7% productive rearrangements and segregating when the between-donor standard deviation exceeded 5%. A statistical classification framework was built for diagnosing cytomegalovirus status from the catalog of TCR beta chain sequences. A later analysis assigned V and J genes by comparing TCR nucleotide sequences with IMGT/GENE-DB human TR gene sequences. Using the TCRdist pipeline, a later analysis assigned CDR3 sequences along with most-parsimonious VDJ recombination scenarios. A later analysis defined each TCR beta chain by its CDR3 amino acid sequence plus V-gene family, and excluded reads lacking a unique V-gene family. As a way to deal with suspected cross-contamination and a sequencing artifact, a later analysis dropped 640 or so nucleotide sequences that were highly shared and had low generation probability. A later analysis calculated a clonal expansion index for each public chain from normalized within-repertoire ranks of inferred template counts. Generation probabilities in a later analysis came from a VDJ recombination model fitted to out-of-frame rearrangements, and those results were checked against IGoR. Hypergeometric tests were used in a later analysis to score TCR-TCR, TCR-HLA and TCR-CMV co-occurrence, with a repertoire-size bias correction applied to the TCR pairs. In a later analysis, false discovery rates were estimated by permuting HLA or CMV assignments 20 times. In a later analysis, co-occurring TCRs were grouped with DBSCAN, and TCRdist sequence similarity was added when clustering was performed within HLA-allele-positive subsets. Repertoires with fewer than 30,000 or more than 120,000 public chains were left out of co-occurrence clustering, as were roughly five repertoires with anomalous nucleotide sharing. TCRdb holds this immuneACCESS table with in-frame rearrangements only. Some clones are missing; in checked studies, unresolved V genes explain under half, and the rest has no known cause. V, J and clone size were drawn from that table, and D and trimming were deduced from the DNA. The sample table holds about 190,000 clones, of which 80% to 90% were seen once. The ten largest clones take up roughly 1.3% of the sample.

CDR3 length: 14 amino acids, cysteine to phenylalanine. Only CDR3 DNA is held: 42 bases, read in frame from base 1. The germline V gene (reference sequence) specifies SEHNR as CDR1 and FQNEAQ as CDR2. Overall results and qualifications from the work: When HLA alleles, especially DR and DQ, strongly co-occurred, TCR associations were difficult to assign to individual alleles. The classifier was reported to diagnose cytomegalovirus status with high specificity and sensitivity in both the original cohort and the validation cohort. The authors suggested that the approach could potentially be extended to other disease states and immunological phenotypes. This cohort had only TCR beta chains sequenced, and the lack of alpha or paired-chain data limited which features could be detected. For the cohort, immune exposure information was limited to CMV serostatus. A group of highly shared sequence variants was considered likely to be a technical artifact of the sequencing pipeline. HLA typing was unavailable for some donors at each locus, so association tests used only the typed subset. A later genetic analysis reported fewer N-insertions in productive TCRs among donors in an Asian-associated ancestry cluster than the roughly 690-donor mean. The study gave a list of more than 150 TCR beta chains associated with cytomegalovirus. Several of the top co-occurrence clusters appeared to be linked to parvovirus B19, influenza, CMV and Epstein-Barr virus, according to a later analysis. Correlated functional status among segregating V segments might be attributable to linkage disequilibrium, but an unknown experimental factor could not be ruled out. Presence/absence analyses assumed roughly uniform sequencing depth across donors, an assumption that may not hold. Because the 87-base-pair reads could not distinguish some IMGT-functional V segments, including TRBV6-2 and TRBV6-3, those segments were excluded. Because counts were too low, some 17 rarely observed V segments, including chromosome 9 orphons, were excluded from the earlier analysis of under 650 of the donors. Most TCR sequences were seen in very few donors, while some public TCRs were found in many individuals. In a later analysis, about 16,000 TCR beta sequences were associated with specific HLA alleles at a false discovery rate of 0.05. A further reported finding was that TCR beta sequences accurately predicted the HLA-A and HLA-B alleles for most subjects in the first cohort. In a later analysis, TCR association rates were found to vary across HLA loci, with the most associated TCRs seen for DRB1 alleles and the fewest for HLA-C alleles. A later genetic analysis associated a missense DCLRE1C variant with V-gene and J-gene trimming of TCR beta chains, and an independent cohort replicated the association. Broadly in line with IMGT annotations, most TCR beta V segments showed up in productive rearrangements about 87% or about 30% of the time in an earlier analysis of 450 to 750 of the donors. Most CMV-associated TCR beta chains appeared to be HLA-restricted in a later analysis, and the HLA associations seemed to be driven largely by CMV exposure. A few of the identified cytomegalovirus-associated TCR beta chains were confirmed in vitro to be specific for cytomegalovirus antigens. In a later analysis, HLA-associated TCR beta chains were found to be more clonally expanded and to have lower generation probabilities than equally common non-associated chains.

The cohort comprised under 700 healthy bone marrow donors. Cohort members were all nominally healthy when sampled, although unrecorded immune exposures were likely present. The donor was CMV seronegative and was included in the group of 352 seronegative cohort members. A peripheral blood sample was provided by each donor, and peripheral blood mononuclear cells were used for TCR beta sequencing. The Qiagen DNeasy Blood Extraction Kit was used to extract genomic DNA from the blood cell samples. What was sequenced was PBMCs. The sequence joins TRBV7-9 to TRBJ2-5, and TRBD1 may be the D gene, going by 5 matching bases. The J call could be wrong; TRBJ2-7 is a better fit for the DNA end. The clonotype was recovered from a man aged 25-40 years in good health and CMV-seronegative. The CDR3 sequence is CASSADSIPYEQYF. The DNA sequence reads TGTGCCAGCAGCGCCGACAGTATTCCCTACGAGCAGTACTTC.